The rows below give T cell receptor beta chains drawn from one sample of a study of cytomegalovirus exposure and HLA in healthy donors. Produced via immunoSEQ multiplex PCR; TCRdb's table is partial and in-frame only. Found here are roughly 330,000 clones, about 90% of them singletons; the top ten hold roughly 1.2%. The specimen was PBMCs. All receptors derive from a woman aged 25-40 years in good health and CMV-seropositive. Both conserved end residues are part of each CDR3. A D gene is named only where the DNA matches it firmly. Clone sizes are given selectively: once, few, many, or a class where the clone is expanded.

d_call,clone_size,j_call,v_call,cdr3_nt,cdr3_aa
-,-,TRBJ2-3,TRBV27,TGTGCCAGCAGTCCCCTGACAGCAGTCACAGATACGCAGTATTTT,CASSPLTAVTDTQYF
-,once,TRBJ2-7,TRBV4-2,TGTGCCAGCAGCCACGGTGAGGGGGCCTACGAGCAGTACTTC,CASSHGEGAYEQYF
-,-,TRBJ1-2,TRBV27,TGTGCCAGCAGTTTATCTCGCCTTTCACGCTACACCTTC,CASSLSRLSRYTF
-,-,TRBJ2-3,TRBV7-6,TGTGCCAGCAGCTTAGCGGCCGGGGGGCCAACAGATACGCAGTATTTT,CASSLAAGGPTDTQYF
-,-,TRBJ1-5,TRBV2,TGTGCCAGCAGTGAATATAGGCAGGCTAATCAGCCCCAGCATTTT,CASSEYRQANQPQHF
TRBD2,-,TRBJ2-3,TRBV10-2,TGCGCCAGCAGGACGACTAGCGGTAGCACAGATACGCAGTATTTT,CASRTTSGSTDTQYF
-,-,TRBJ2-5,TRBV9,TGTGCCAGCAGCGTGAGGCTGACGGAGACCCAGTACTTC,CASSVRLTETQYF
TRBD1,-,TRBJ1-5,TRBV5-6,TGTGCCAGCAGCCAGGGGGGTAATCAGCCCCAGCATTTT,CASSQGGNQPQHF
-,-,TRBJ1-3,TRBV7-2,TGTGCCAGCAGCTTACTATGGTCAGGGCTTGGAAACACCATATATTTT,CASSLLWSGLGNTIYF
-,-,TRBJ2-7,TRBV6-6,TGTGCCAGCTGGGACTTCAGCTCCTACGAGCAGTACTTC,CASWDFSSYEQYF
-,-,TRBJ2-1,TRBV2,TGTGCCAGCAGCCCAAGGTTCGGGAACTACAATGAGCAGTTCTTC,CASSPRFGNYNEQFF
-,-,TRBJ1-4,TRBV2,TGTGCCAGCAGTGAAGAGGGACTGAGGACAAATGAAAAACTGTTTTTT,CASSEEGLRTNEKLFF
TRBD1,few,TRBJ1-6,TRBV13,TGTGCCAGCAGCTTAGGGGGACAGGGTAATTCACCCCTCCACTTT,CASSLGGQGNSPLHF
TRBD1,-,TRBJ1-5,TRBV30,TGTGCCTGGGGACAGGGAATCGCTCAGCCCCAGCATTTT,CAWGQGIAQPQHF
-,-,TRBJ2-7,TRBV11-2,TGTGCCAGCAGCTTAGCAGGGACAATCTACGAGCAGTACTTC,CASSLAGTIYEQYF
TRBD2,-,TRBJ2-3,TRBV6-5,TGTGCCAGCAGCAAGACTAGCGGCACAGATACGCAGTATTTT,CASSKTSGTDTQYF
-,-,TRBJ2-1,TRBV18,TGTGCCAGCTCGCCCCCAGATCTCCACATCCACAATGAGCAGTTCTTC,CASSPPDLHIHNEQFF
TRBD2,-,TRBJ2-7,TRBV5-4,TGTGCCAGCAGCCCTCGACTAGCGGGGACCTACGAGCAGTACTTC,CASSPRLAGTYEQYF
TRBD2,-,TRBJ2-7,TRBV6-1,TGTGCCAGCATGGTAACTAGCGAGACCTCCTACGAGCAGTACTTC,CASMVTSETSYEQYF
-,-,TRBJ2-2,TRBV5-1,TGCGCCAGCACTATGGAAGTGATCGACACCGGGGAGCTGTTTTTT,CASTMEVIDTGELFF
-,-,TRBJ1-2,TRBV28,TGTGCCAGCAGTTCACGGTGGGAGGACACCTTC,CASSSRWEDTF
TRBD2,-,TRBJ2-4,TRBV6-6,TGTGCCAGCAGTTACCCTAGGCTAGCGGGGGAAAACATTCAGTACTTC,CASSYPRLAGENIQYF